What follows describes a single T cell receptor (beta chain). Its cognate antigen is unknown. These data come from a study of post-analysis software for immune sequencing data. The CDR3 covers 13 residues. The V and J ends lost 6 bases and 4 bases respectively, with 10 bases between them. Germline values: CDR1 MGHDK, CDR2 SYGVNS. Unique-molecular-identifier-tagged TCR beta cDNA libraries were used. TCRdb independently ran MiXCR on the PCR reads; one entry per CDR3 protein. The table records 700,000 to 900,000 distinct CDR3 sequences, about 43% of them present only once. Study observations and caveats: Five or six TRBV segments were more frequent in patients than controls; TRBV5-6, TRBV5-1 and TRBV20-1 belonged to this group. Multiple sclerosis patients showed significantly lower normalized Chao1 diversity than controls did.

The chain has TRBV25-1 and TRBJ2-1; D may be TRBD1 (6 bases). Sequencing was done on a sample of blood. The source is a girl aged 10-17 years with multiple sclerosis. The CDR3 region has the DNA TGTGCCAGCAGGGACAGAACGTACAATGAGCAGTTCTTC. Translated: CASRDRTYNEQFF.